This TCR beta chain was identified during a study of shared clonotypes between healthy human individuals. In the sorted-subset replicate PCRs, around 220 ng DNA, 25,000 to 30,000 T cell genomes, was used. Original processing methods: With immunoSEQ giving junction-only sequences and no quality scores, filtering differed. Generated by immunoSEQ multiplex PCR, the TCRdb table keeps only in-frame clones and is missing some. That table is the source of V, J and clone size, and D and trimming were worked out from the DNA. The table records roughly 2,000,000 clones, less than 95% of them present only once. The J segment lost 1 base and the V segment lost 0 bases, leaving 2 bases of the junction unmatched. The V gene's germline CDR1 is SGDLS and CDR2 YYNGEE. This CDR3 region has 16 residues. CD45RO-negative, CCR7-selected cells formed the naive CD8 fraction, which excluded terminally differentiated effector memory CD45RA+ cells. Adults of Caucasian background living in Nashville, Tennessee made up all donors.

V usage is TRBV9 and J usage is TRBJ2-3, with TRBD2 matching over 10 bases. Sequences were obtained from naive CD8+ T cells sorted from blood. The receptor was isolated from a man younger than 35 in good health. The CDR3 bases are TGTGCCAGCAGCGTAGGACTAGCGGGCCGCACAGATACGCAGTATTTT. Protein product: CASSVGLAGRTDTQYF. Complete variable domain (other parts from reference TRBV9 and TRBJ2-3): DSGVTQTPKHLITATGQRVTLRCSPRSGDLSVYWYQQSLDQGLQFLIQYYNGEERAKGNILERFSAQQFPDLHSELNLSSLELGDSALYFCASSVGLAGRTDTQYFGPGTRLTVL.